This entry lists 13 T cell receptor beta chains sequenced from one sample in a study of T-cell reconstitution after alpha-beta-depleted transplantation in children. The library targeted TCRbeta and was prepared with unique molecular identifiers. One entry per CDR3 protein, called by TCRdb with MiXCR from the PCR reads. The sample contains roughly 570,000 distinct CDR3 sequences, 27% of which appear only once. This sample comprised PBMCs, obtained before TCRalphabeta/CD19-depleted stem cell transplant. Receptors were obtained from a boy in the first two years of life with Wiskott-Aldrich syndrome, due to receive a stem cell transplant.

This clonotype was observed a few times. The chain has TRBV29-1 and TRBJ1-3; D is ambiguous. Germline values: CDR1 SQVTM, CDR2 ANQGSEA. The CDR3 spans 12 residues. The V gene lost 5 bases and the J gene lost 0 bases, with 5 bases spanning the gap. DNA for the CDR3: TGCAGCGTTCTCTCCTCTGGAAACACCATATATTTT. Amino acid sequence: CSVLSSGNTIYF.

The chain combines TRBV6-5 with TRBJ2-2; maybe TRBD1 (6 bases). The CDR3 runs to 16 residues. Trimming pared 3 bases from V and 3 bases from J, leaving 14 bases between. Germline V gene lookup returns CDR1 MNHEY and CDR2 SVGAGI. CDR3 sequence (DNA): TGTGCCAGCAGTTATCTTCTGACAGGCTACACCGGGGAGCTGTTTTTT. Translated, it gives CASSYLLTGYTGELFF.

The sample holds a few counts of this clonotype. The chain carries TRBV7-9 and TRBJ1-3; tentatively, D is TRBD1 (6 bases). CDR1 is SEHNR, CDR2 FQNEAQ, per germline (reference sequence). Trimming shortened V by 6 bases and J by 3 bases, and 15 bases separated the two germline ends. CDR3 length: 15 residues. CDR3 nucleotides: TGTGCCAGCAGTAGGAGCAGGGGCTTTGGAAACACCATATATTTT. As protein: CASSRSRGFGNTIYF. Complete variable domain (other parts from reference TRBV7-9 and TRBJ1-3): DTGVSQNPRHKITKRGQNVTFRCDPISEHNRLYWYRQTLGQGPEFLTYFQNEAQLEKSRLLSDRFSAERPKGSFSTLEIQRTEQGDSAMYLCASSRSRGFGNTIYFGEGSWLTVV.

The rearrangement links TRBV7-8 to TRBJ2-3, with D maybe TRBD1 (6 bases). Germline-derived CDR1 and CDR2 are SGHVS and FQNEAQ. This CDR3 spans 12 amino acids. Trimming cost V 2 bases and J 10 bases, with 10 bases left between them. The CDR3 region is CASSLIQGSQYF. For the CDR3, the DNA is TGTGCCAGCAGCTTAATACAGGGCTCGCAGTATTTT.

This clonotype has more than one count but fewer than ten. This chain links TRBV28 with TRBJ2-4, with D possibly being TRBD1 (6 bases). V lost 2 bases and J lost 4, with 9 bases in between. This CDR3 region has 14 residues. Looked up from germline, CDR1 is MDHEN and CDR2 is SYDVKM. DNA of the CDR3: TGTGCCAGCAGTTTAGGACAGCTTAAAAACATTCAGTACTTC. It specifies CASSLGQLKNIQYF. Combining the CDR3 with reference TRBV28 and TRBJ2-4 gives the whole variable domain DVKVTQSSRYLVKRTGEKVFLECVQDMDHENMFWYRQDPGLGLRLIYFSYDVKMKEKGDIPEGYSVSREKKERFSLILESASTNQTSMYLCASSLGQLKNIQYFGAGTRLSVL.

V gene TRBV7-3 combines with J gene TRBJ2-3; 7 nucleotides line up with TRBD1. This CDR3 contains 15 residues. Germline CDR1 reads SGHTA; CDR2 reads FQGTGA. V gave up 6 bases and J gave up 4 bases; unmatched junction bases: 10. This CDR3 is CASSPGTAIADTQYF. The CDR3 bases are TGTGCCAGCAGTCCCGGGACAGCCATCGCAGATACGCAGTATTTT.

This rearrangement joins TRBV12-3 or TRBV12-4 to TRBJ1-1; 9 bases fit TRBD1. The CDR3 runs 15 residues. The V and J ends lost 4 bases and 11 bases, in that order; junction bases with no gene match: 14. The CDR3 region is CASSSPGQGGLGAFF. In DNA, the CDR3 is TGTGCCAGCAGTTCCCCGGGACAGGGAGGCTTAGGGGCTTTCTTT.

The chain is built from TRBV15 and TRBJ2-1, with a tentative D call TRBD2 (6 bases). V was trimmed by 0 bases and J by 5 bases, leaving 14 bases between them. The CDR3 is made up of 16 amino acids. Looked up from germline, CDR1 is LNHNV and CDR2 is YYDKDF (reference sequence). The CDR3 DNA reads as TGTGCCACCAGCAGAGAACAGCGGGCGGGGAACAATGAGCAGTTCTTC. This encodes CATSREQRAGNNEQFF.

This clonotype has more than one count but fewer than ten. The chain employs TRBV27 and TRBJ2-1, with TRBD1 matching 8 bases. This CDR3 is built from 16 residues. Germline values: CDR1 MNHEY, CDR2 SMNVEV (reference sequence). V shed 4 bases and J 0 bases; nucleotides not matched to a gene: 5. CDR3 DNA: TGTGCCAGCAGTTCCAGGGGGCTGGGCTCCTACAATGAGCAGTTCTTC. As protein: CASSSRGLGSYNEQFF.

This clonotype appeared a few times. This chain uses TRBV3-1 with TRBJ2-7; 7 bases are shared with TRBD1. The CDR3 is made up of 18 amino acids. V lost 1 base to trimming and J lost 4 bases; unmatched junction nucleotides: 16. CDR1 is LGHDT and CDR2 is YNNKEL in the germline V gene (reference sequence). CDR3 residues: CASSQGRAWTGSGYEQYF. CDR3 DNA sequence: TGTGCCAGCAGCCAAGGGCGTGCTTGGACAGGCAGTGGATACGAGCAGTACTTC.

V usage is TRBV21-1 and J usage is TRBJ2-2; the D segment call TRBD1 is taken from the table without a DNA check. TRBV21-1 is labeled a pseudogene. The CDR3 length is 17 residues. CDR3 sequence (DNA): TGTGCCAGCAGCATCCCGGGGAGGATCGGGAACACCGGGGAGCTGTTTTTT. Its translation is CASSIPGRIGNTGELFF.

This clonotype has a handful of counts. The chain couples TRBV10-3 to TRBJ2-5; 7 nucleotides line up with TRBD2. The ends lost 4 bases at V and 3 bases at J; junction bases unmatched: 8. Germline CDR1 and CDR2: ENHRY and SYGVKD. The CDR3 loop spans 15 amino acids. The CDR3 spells CAISAAASGEETQYF. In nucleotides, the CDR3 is TGTGCCATCAGTGCAGCTGCTAGCGGAGAAGAGACCCAGTACTTC.

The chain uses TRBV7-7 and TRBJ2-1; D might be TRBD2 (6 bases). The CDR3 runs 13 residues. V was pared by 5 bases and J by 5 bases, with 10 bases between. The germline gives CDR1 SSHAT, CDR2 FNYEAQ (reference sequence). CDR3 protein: CASSAGLHNEQFF. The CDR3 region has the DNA TGTGCCAGCAGCGCGGGACTCCACAATGAGCAGTTCTTC.